These 15 T cell receptor beta chains were all obtained from the same sample, sequenced in a study of T cells in Graves' hyperthyroidism and ophthalmopathy. The investigators amplified TCR beta CDR3 regions from RNA transcripts. HTBI primers were employed in a first-round RT-PCR of the TCR CDR3. TCRdb reanalysed the multiplex PCR reads using MiXCR and keeps one entry per CDR3 protein. The sample has around 600,000 distinct CDR3 sequences, about 14% seen once. The sequenced sample was blood. These receptors were collected from a woman between 18 and 29 years old with Graves' ophthalmopathy.

On this clonotype itself: A single base separates this from a much larger clone, so it may be a read error. The CDR3 DNA reads as TGTGCCAGCAGTGACCCGCTGGGGGGGGGTTCGCACGAGCAGTACTTC. This codes for CASSDPLGGGSHEQYF. The chain employs TRBV6-4 and TRBJ2-7; 7 bases align to TRBD2. J lost 5 bases, V lost 2 bases, and 12 bases had no gene match. The CDR3 is 16 amino acids. Germline lookup yields CDR1 MRHNA and CDR2 SNTAGT.

This clonotype was observed at least ten times. The V and J genes are TRBV7-2 and TRBJ1-1; 7 nucleotides match TRBD1. With V trimmed by 5 bases and J by 0 bases, 3 bases remained unmatched. The CDR3 runs to 14 residues. Germline-derived CDR1 and CDR2 are SGHTA and FQGNSA. The CDR3 loop is CASSKTGMNTEAFF. In DNA form, the CDR3 reads TGTGCCAGCAGCAAGACAGGGATGAACACTGAAGCTTTCTTT.

There are a few counts of this clonotype. The chain couples TRBV2 to TRBJ1-6; 11 nucleotides line up with TRBD1. The germline V gene has CDR1 SNHLY and CDR2 FYNNEI. The CDR3 covers 19 residues. With 2 bases clipped from V and 5 bases from J, the junction kept 11 bases outside the gene matches. CDR3 bases: TGTGCCAGCAGTGAATCCTCCGGACAGGGGGCAGGGAATAATTCACCCCTCCACTTT. The encoded protein is CASSESSGQGAGNNSPLHF.

In its sample, this clonotype was seen a few times. The chain joins TRBV6-1 to TRBJ2-1; 9 nucleotides agree with TRBD2. Trimming removed 5 bases from V and 4 bases from J; junction bases left unmatched: 9. The V gene's germline CDR1 is MNHNS and CDR2 SASEGT. The CDR3 runs 16 residues. This CDR3 is CASSPDPAGGYNEQFF. The DNA for the CDR3 is TGTGCCAGCAGTCCCGATCCTGCGGGAGGGTACAATGAGCAGTTCTTC.

This clonotype was seen repeatedly, ten times or more. The chain carries TRBV2 and TRBJ2-1; the match to TRBD2 covers 7 bases. Germline CDR1 is SNHLY and CDR2 is FYNNEI. The CDR3 runs to 16 residues. V shed 4 bases and J 0 bases; nucleotides not matched to a gene: 6. The DNA for the CDR3 is TGTGCCAGCAGTGCCCGGACTAGGAGCTCCTACAATGAGCAGTTCTTC. It specifies CASSARTRSSYNEQFF.

The table lists this clonotype with many counts. The J gene is TRBJ2-7, the V gene TRBV6-5; maybe TRBD2 (7 bases). The V gene lost 2 bases and the J gene lost 3 bases, with 11 bases spanning the gap. This CDR3 has 14 amino acids. Germline V gene data show CDR1 as MNHEY and CDR2 as SVGAGI. The DNA for the CDR3 is TGTGCCAGCAGTTACGGGGGGGCCGTCTACGAGCAGTACTTC. Translated, it gives CASSYGGAVYEQYF.

This clonotype was seen many times. This sequence joins TRBV20-1 and TRBJ2-7, with D maybe TRBD1 (5 bases). V was shortened by 6 bases and J by 2 bases, with 17 bases between the two germline ends. CDR1 is DFQATT and CDR2 is SNEGSKA in the germline V gene (reference sequence). CDR3 size: 14 residues. The CDR3 DNA reads TGCAGTGCGCCCCCGGCAGGGATAGCCTACGAGCAGTACTTC. Translating gives CSAPPAGIAYEQYF.

This clonotype was found many times. This chain joins TRBV7-2 and TRBJ2-1, with D uncertain. This CDR3 contains 14 residues. V was cut by 7 bases and J by 7 bases, with 17 bases left in between. The germline V gene has CDR1 SGHTA and CDR2 FQGNSA. CDR3 nucleotides: TGTGCCAGCAATAAGTTTAAGGGTTCGAATGAGCAGTTCTTC. It encodes CASNKFKGSNEQFF.

The chain recombines TRBV2 with TRBJ1-2; D uncertain. The CDR3 has 13 residues. Looked up from germline, CDR1 is SNHLY and CDR2 is FYNNEI. V was pared by 4 bases and J by 2 bases, with 8 bases between. The CDR3 bases are TGTGCCAGCAGTGCCAATGAGAACTATGGCTACACCTTC. Residues: CASSANENYGYTF.

The V and J genes are TRBV4-1 and TRBJ2-2; 9 bases are a match to TRBD2. Germline-derived CDR1 and CDR2 are MGHRA and YSYEKL. This CDR3 spans 17 amino acids. V trimming: 4 bases; J trimming: 4 bases; junction bases outside the gene matches: 10. The CDR3 DNA reads TGCGCCAGCAGCCCTGGGGTAGCGGGAGTGGGCACCGGGGAGCTGTTTTTT. This codes for CASSPGVAGVGTGELFF.

There are many counts of this clonotype. The chain combines TRBV27 with TRBJ2-1; the D gene is possibly TRBD2 (5 bases). The CDR3 consists of 14 residues. The germline gives CDR1 MNHEY, CDR2 SMNVEV (reference sequence). V was pared by 0 bases and J by 8 bases, with 11 bases between. Here the CDR3 DNA reads TGTGCCAGCAGTTTATCGGGCACCGGGGATGAGCAGTTCTTC. Translated: CASSLSGTGDEQFF.

Ten or more counts support this clonotype. The chain uses TRBV12-3 or TRBV12-4 and TRBJ2-3; no clear D. This CDR3 comprises 15 residues. Trimming stripped 4 bases from V and 4 bases from J, with 15 bases between. The CDR3 loop reads CASSSRRGTADTQYF. DNA for the CDR3: TGTGCCAGCAGTTCCCGGCGTGGAACAGCAGATACGCAGTATTTT.

This clonotype has more than one count but fewer than ten. This rearrangement joins TRBV7-9 to TRBJ2-1; no firm D call. The CDR3 extends over 15 amino acids. Germline V lookup: CDR1 SEHNR, CDR2 FQNEAQ (reference sequence). The V gene lost 4 bases and the J gene lost 0 bases, with 10 bases spanning the gap. CDR3 sequence (DNA): TGTGCCAGCAGCTGGTCTGTCAGCTCCTACAATGAGCAGTTCTTC. Protein product: CASSWSVSSYNEQFF.

Notes on this clonotype: A much larger clone differs from this one at a single base, so this may be a read error. The genes are TRBV11-3 and TRBJ2-5, with unresolved D. CDR3 size: 11 residues. The germline V gene has CDR1 SGHNT and CDR2 YENEEA. The CDR3 sequence: CAGRMGETQYF. Written as DNA, the CDR3 is TGTGCCGGCAGAATGGGAGAGACCCAGTACTTC.

This clonotype was detected a few times. V gene TRBV6-2 or TRBV6-3 combines with J gene TRBJ2-1, with 7 bases that match TRBD2. Unmatched junction bases numbered 14, after V lost 9 bases and J lost 6 bases. Germline loops: CDR1 MNHEY, CDR2 SVGEGT. The CDR3 length is 15 residues. In DNA, the CDR3 is TGTGCCAGTCGCCATCCGAAAGGGAGGGCCAATGAGCAGTTCTTC. Residues: CASRHPKGRANEQFF.